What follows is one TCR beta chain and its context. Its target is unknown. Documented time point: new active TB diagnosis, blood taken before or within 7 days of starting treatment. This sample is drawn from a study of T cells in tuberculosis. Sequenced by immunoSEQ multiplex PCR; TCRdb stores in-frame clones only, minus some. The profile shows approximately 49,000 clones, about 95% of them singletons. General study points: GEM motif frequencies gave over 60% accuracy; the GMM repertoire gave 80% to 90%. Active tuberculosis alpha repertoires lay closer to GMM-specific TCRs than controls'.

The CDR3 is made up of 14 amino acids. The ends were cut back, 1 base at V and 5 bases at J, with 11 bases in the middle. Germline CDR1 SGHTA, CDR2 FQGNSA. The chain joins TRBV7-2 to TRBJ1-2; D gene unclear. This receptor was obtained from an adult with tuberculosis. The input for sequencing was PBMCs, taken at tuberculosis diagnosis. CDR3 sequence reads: CASSLGVRSYGYTF. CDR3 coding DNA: TGTGCCAGCAGCTTAGGTGTCCGGAGTTATGGCTACACCTTC. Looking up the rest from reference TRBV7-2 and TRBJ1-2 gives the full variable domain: GAGVSQSPSNKVTEKGKDVELRCDPISGHTALYWYRQSLGQGLEFLIYFQGNSAPDKSGLPSDRFSAERTGGSVSTLTIQRTQQEDSAVYLCASSLGVRSYGYTFGSGTRLTVV.